This note documents a single T cell receptor (beta chain) sequence. Membership in each cohort depended on participant-reported clinical history. Donors of Cohort 3 who recovered were those that had two negative PCRs, clearance, or symptom resolution. The table came from immunoSEQ multiplex PCR; TCRdb's copy has only in-frame clones and leaves some out. There are approximately 300,000 clones in the sample; more than 85% occur only once, and less than 20% lies in the top ten. CDR1 and CDR2 (germline): MNHEY, SVGEGT. The V segment lost 6 bases and the J segment 5 bases; nucleotides outside the gene matches: 10. The CDR3 runs to 15 residues. The sample originates from a study of blood T cell repertoires in COVID-19. About the research overall: COVID-19 samples collected from the United States, Italy and Spain covered acute and convalescent phases.

The V call is TRBV6-2 or TRBV6-3, the J call TRBJ1-2; the match to TRBD1 covers 9 bases. Sequencing input: PBMCs or T cells enriched from blood (not recorded which). The source is a woman in her twenties or thirties who had recovered from COVID-19. The CDR3 here is CASSPTRTGVYGYTF. CDR3 nucleotides: TGTGCCAGCAGCCCGACTCGGACAGGGGTTTATGGCTACACCTTC.